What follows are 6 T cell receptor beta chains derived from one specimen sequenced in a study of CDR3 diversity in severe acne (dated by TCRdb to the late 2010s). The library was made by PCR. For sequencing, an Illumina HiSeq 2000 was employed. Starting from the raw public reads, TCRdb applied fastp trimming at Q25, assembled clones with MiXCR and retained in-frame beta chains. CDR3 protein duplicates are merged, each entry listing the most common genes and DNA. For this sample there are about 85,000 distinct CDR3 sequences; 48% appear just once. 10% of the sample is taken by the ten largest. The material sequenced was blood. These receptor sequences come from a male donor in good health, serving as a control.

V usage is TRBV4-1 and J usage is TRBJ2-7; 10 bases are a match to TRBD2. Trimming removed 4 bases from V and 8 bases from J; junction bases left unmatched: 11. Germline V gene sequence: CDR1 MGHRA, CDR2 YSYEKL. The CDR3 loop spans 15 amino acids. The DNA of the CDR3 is TGCGCCAGCAGCCCAGAAAAGCTAGCGGGAGACAAGCAGTACTTC. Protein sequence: CASSPEKLAGDKQYF.

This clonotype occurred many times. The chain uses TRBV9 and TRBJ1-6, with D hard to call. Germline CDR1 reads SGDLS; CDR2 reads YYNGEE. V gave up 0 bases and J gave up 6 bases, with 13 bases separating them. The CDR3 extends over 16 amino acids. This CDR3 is CASSVGREGPNSPLHF. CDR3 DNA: TGTGCCAGCAGCGTAGGTCGAGAGGGTCCTAATTCACCCCTCCACTTT.

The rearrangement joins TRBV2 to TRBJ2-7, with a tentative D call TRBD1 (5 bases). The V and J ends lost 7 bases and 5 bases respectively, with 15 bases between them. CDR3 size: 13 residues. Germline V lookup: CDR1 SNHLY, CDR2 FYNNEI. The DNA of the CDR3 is TGTGCCAGCAACTTCCAGGGATGGGACGAGCAGTACTTC. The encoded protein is CASNFQGWDEQYF.

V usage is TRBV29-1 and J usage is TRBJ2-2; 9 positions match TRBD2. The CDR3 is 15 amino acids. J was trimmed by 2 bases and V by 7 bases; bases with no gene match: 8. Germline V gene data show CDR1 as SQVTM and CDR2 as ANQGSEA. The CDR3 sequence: CSATSGLANTGELFF. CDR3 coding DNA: TGCAGCGCAACCTCGGGACTAGCTAACACCGGGGAGCTGTTTTTT.

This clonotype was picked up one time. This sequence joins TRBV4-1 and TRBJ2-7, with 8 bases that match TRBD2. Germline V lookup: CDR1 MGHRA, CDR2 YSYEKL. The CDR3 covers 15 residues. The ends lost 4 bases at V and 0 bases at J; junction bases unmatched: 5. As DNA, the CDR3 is TGCGCCAGCAGCCCCCGGGGGGGAAGCTCCTACGAGCAGTACTTC. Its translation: CASSPRGGSSYEQYF.

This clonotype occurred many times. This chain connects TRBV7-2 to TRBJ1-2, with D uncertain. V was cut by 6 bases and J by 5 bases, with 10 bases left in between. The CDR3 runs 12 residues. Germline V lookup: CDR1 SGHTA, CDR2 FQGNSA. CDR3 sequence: CASSLATYGYTF. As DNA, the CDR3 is TGTGCCAGCAGTCTAGCCACGTATGGCTACACCTTC. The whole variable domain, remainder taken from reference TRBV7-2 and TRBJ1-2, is GAGVSQSPSNKVTEKGKDVELRCDPISGHTALYWYRQSLGQGLEFLIYFQGNSAPDKSGLPSDRFSAERTGGSVSTLTIQRTQQEDSAVYLCASSLATYGYTFGSGTRLTVV.